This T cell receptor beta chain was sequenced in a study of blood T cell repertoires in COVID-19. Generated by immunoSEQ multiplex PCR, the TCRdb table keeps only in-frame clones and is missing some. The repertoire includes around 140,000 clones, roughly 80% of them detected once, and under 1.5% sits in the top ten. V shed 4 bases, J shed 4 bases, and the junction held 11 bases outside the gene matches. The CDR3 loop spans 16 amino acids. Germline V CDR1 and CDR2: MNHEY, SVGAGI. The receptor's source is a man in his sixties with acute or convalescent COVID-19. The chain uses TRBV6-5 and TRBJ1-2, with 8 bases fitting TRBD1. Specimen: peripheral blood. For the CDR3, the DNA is TGTGCCAGCAGTTTAGGGACAGGACCGCTCTCCTATGGCTACACCTTC. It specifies CASSLGTGPLSYGYTF.